This TCR beta chain was recovered during a study of T-cell reconstitution after alpha-beta-depleted transplantation in children. Regarding this clonotype: Its antigen is as yet unknown.

Preparing the TCRbeta library involved the use of unique molecular identifiers. TCRdb re-called the PCR reads through MiXCR, storing one row per CDR3 protein. The sample lists approximately 630,000 distinct CDR3 sequences; about an eighth were seen once. With 8 bases removed from V and 5 bases from J, the gap between germline ends came to 14 bases. The CDR3 length is 13 residues. Study outcomes and limitations: Two months or so post-transplant, alpha-beta T cells reportedly derived from several hundred expanded graft clones. One year post-transplant, T-cell counts and diversity were largely derived from T cells produced anew. There were some patients whose high TCRbeta diversity at day 60 came from surviving recipient T cells and thymic progenitors.

The rearrangement links TRBV23-1 to TRBJ2-3; D possibly matches TRBD1 or TRBD2 (6 bases each). TRBV23-1 is filed as an ORF, its function uncertain. This sample comprised PBMCs, obtained before TCRalphabeta/CD19-depleted stem cell transplant. This TCR was recovered from a girl aged 2 to 9 with congenital amegakaryocytic thrombocytopenia, due to receive a stem cell transplant. The CDR3 region is CASWFGGRDTQYF. The CDR3 DNA follows: TGCGCCAGCTGGTTCGGGGGCCGAGATACGCAGTATTTT.